The clone carrying this TCR beta chain was counted at least ten times. What it binds is not known. This specimen belongs to a study of regulatory T cells in long-lasting Graves disease. This sample's time point: newly diagnosed GD, antithyroid drugs for less than 3 months. Scientists built the TCR library using RNA that was extracted from PBMCs. General study points: Persistent disease showed a preference for TRBV28, TRBJ1-2 and TRBJ2-5.

Researchers made TCR beta libraries by using iRepertoire HTBI primers and running Arm-PCR on CDR3 regions. TCRdb passed the multiplex PCR reads through MiXCR, listing each CDR3 protein once. The table shows 530,000 or so distinct CDR3 sequences, with about 16% occurring only once. The V gene lost 6 bases and the J gene lost 0 bases, with 14 bases spanning the gap. The germline V gene has CDR1 MNHNS and CDR2 SASEGT. The length of the CDR3 is 15 residues. These sequences were also reported in another study, on T cells in Graves' hyperthyroidism and ophthalmopathy. From that study: Lactation, pregnancy, other autoimmune disease or uncontrolled infection led to exclusion of patients.

Material: peripheral blood mononuclear cells (PBMCs), obtained at new diagnosis, from a patient treated with antithyroid drugs. The chain recombines TRBV6-1 with TRBJ1-1; D is uncertain. This sequence was found in a young man with Graves disease. The CDR3 DNA is TGTGCCAGCAGAGACACGGCCTTCATGAACACTGAAGCTTTCTTT. Residues: CASRDTAFMNTEAFF.